This is a list of T cell receptor beta chains from one sample in a study of blood T cell repertoires in COVID-19. TCRdb's copy holds only in-frame clones and misses some; the assay was immunoSEQ multiplex PCR. The repertoire holds 200,000 to 250,000 clones, with 85% to 90% as singletons. Sequencing was performed on peripheral blood. Every receptor here comes from a woman in her seventies with active or convalescent COVID-19. Both conserved end residues are part of each CDR3. A D gene is named only where the DNA matches it firmly.

CDR3	V	D
CASSAGLKTSYEQYF	TRBV27	-
CATTGNSPLHF	TRBV6-5	-
CASSQADRLNEKLFF	TRBV4-3	TRBD1
CASSSGQEPLRGEQYF	TRBV11-2	TRBD1
CASRPPTGHSGNTIYF	TRBV25-1	-
CATSGGFYNEQFF	TRBV10-1	-
CAISEPRTDTQYF	TRBV10-3	-
CASSAGMQYNEQFF	TRBV9	-
CASSIQGMRNEQYF	TRBV19	-
CSVDQDRSYNEQFF	TRBV29-1	-
CASREGAGGNQPQHF	TRBV27	TRBD1
CASSPVGRGLLYTF	TRBV5-5	TRBD1
CASSSGADTQYF	TRBV5-1	-
CASTFRGGAVGGYTF	TRBV5-4	-
CASSFQYNEQFF	TRBV7-2	-
CASSIGPTGFNYGYTF	TRBV19	-
CASSPGPTARDTIYF	TRBV18	-
CASSQQGGGYTF	TRBV3-1/TRBV3-2	-
CASSVSRGWNSPLHF	TRBV10-2	-
CASSLYFRGRDRDVNEQFF	TRBV7-3	TRBD1
CASSLVSSYNSPLHF	TRBV5-1	-
CASSWTGDLNTGELFF	TRBV10-1	TRBD1
CAWREREPSGNTIYF	TRBV30	-
CASSRGGANYGYTF	TRBV5-8	-
CASSTPMTGPWGYTF	TRBV5-4	TRBD1
CASSPQGLNYGYTF	TRBV2	-
CASRGNGQGLYEQYF	TRBV25-1	TRBD1
CASSFRGLAMYEQYF	TRBV5-6	TRBD2
CASSLDRAWGQPQHF	TRBV4-3	TRBD1
CASSIDRVNQPQHF	TRBV19	-
CASSPTPGPSGNTIYF	TRBV18	-